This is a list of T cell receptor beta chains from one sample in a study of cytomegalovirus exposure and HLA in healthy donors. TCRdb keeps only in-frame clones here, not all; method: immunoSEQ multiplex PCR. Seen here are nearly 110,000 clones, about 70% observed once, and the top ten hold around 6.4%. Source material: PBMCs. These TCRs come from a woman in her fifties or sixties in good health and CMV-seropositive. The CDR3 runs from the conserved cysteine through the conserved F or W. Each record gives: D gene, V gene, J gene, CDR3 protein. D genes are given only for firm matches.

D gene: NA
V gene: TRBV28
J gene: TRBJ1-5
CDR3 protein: CASSWAVSHQPQHF

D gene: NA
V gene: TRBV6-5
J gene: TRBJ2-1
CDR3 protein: CASSSPGTPKAEQFF

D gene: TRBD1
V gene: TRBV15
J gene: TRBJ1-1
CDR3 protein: CATSRGPPGQGNTEAFF

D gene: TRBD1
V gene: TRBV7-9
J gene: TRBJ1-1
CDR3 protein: CASEQVQGAANTEAFF

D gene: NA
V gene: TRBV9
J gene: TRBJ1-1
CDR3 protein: CASSWGGTSNTEAFF

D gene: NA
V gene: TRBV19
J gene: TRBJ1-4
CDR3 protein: CASSIRGATTNEKLFF

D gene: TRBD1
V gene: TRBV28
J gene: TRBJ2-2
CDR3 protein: CASSLAGTGGTGELFF

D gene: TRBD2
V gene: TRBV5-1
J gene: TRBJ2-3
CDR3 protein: CASSQGTSGPIGGAQYF

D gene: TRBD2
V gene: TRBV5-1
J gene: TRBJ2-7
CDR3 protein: CASSPQPGLAADEQYF

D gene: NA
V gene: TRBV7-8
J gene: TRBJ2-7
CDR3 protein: CASSRSNGGYEQYF

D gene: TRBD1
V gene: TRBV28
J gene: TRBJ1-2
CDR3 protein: CASTVTTGGEYGYTF

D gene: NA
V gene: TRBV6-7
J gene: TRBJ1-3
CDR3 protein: CASSYSTRGTRGVTIYF

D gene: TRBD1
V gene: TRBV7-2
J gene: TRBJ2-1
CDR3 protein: CASSRTGVNEQFF

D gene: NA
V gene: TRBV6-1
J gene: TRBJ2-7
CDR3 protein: CASSVSGTVSYEQYF

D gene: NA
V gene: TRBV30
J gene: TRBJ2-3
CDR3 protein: CAWSGVGGPGIDTQYF

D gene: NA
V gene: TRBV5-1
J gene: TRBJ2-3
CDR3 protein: CASSFSLIDTQYF

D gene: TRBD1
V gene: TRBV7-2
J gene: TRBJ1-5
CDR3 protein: CASSPRTGQGNQPQHF

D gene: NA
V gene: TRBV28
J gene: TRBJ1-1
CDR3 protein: CASRLQPGGAAFF

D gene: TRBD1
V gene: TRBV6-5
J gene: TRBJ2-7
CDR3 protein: CASSYSSGTGYYEQYF

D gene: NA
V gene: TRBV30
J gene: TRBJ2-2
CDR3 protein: CAWSGGTAGELFF

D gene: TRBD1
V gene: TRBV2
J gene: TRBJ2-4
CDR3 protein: CAGRDRANIQYF

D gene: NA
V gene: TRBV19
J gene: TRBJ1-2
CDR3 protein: CASRRGGEGYGYTF